This T cell receptor (beta chain) was recovered during a study of cytomegalovirus exposure and HLA in healthy donors. This PCR relied on a set of 60 Vbeta primers and 13 Jbeta primers. Generated by immunoSEQ multiplex PCR, the TCRdb table keeps only in-frame clones and is missing some. This sample's table has 74,000 or so clones. The CDR3 spans 16 residues. V trimming: 5 bases; J trimming: 8 bases; junction bases outside the gene matches: 6. Per germline, CDR1 MDHEN and CDR2 SYDVKM. Points from the study as a whole: Later, an analysis showed that TCR beta chains associated with HLA were more clonally expanded than others that were equally common.

Concerning this clone: The target antigen is unknown.

The chain recombines TRBV28 with TRBJ2-1; 16 bases fit TRBD2. Sequencing used PBMCs. This receptor was taken from a woman in her sixties in good health and CMV-seronegative. The CDR3 loop is CASSPSGLAGGHEQFF. CDR3 in DNA: TGTGCCAGCAGTCCCTCGGGACTAGCGGGAGGGCATGAGCAGTTCTTC.